This TCR beta chain is from a study of breast tumors, draining lymph nodes, adjacent tissues. Germline V gene data show CDR1 as DFQATT and CDR2 as SNEGSKA (reference sequence). The CDR3 spans 12 residues. Trimming removed 3 bases at V and 3 bases at J, with 9 bases between. Overall study findings and caveats: Tumor repertoires ranked between lymph nodes and nontumor tissue in diversity, with V and J gene preferences. Data only fit, rather than demonstrated, lymph node origin of most tumor T cells. The data were judged consistent with most tumor T cells coming from lymph node and expanding in tumor. Luminal-like breast cancer showed significantly higher tumor–nontumor repertoire similarity than basal-like.

This clonotype was found many times. The antigen is unknown. Via MiXCR, TCRdb re-called the multiplex PCR reads, giving one row per CDR3 protein. This table holds fewer than 150,000 distinct CDR3 sequences, less than 25% found once. Breast cancer patients provided tissue from their axillary draining lymph nodes. Sequencing input: axillary lymph node tissue. The chain combines TRBV20-1 with TRBJ2-7; D ambiguous. The sequence came from a female donor with breast cancer. Some clones in this sample may be carry-over from other donors' samples. The CDR3 reads CSASLRVYEQYF. CDR3 DNA: TGCAGTGCTAGTTTGCGCGTCTACGAGCAGTACTTC.